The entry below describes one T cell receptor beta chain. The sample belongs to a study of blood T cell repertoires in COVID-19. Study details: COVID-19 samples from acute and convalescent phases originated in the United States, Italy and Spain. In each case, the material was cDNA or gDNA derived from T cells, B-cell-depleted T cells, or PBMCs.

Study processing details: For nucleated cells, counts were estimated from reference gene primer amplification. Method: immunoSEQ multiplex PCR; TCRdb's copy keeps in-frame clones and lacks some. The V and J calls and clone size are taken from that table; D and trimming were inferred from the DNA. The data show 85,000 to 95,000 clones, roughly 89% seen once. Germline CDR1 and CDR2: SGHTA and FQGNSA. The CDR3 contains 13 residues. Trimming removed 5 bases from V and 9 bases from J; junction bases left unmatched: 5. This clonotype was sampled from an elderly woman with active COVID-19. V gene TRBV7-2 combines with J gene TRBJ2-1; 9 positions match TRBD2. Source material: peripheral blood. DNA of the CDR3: TGTGCCAGCAGCATTAGCGGGAGACTTGAGCAGTTCTTC. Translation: CASSISGRLEQFF.